This TCR beta chain originates from a study of cytomegalovirus exposure and HLA in healthy donors. The overall study: Previous work identified 90 million to 130 million unique TCR beta sequences from around 200 million T cells.

CDR1 and CDR2 (germline): SEHNR, FQNEAQ (reference sequence). Germline trimming cut 6 bases from V and 2 bases from J; bases unmatched to any gene: 5. The CDR3 consists of 14 residues. The PCR contained 60 Vbeta and 13 Jbeta primers. As originally analysed: Around 12 million of some 80 million unique TCR beta chains were shared, per a later count. The data were produced by immunoSEQ multiplex PCR, yet TCRdb's version contains in-frame clones alone and is incomplete. V, J and clone size reflect that table, while D and trimming were determined from the DNA. The sample lists about 95,000 clones, around 70% seen once, with approximately 8.2% in the top ten.

Sequenced sample: PBMCs. The TCR sequence derives from a man aged 55 to 69 in good health and CMV-seronegative. This chain links TRBV7-9 with TRBJ2-5, with TRBD1 matching over 8 bases. The DNA for the CDR3 is TGTGCCAGCAGTCGGACAGGGTTACAAGAGACCCAGTACTTC. Translated, it gives CASSRTGLQETQYF.